Shown below are 14 T cell receptor beta chains from a single sample sequenced in a study of blood T cell repertoires in COVID-19. Method: immunoSEQ multiplex PCR; TCRdb's copy keeps in-frame clones and lacks some. The sample has approximately 170,000 clones, 65% to 85% seen once. Material: PBMCs or T cells enriched from blood (not recorded which). These receptors came from a woman in her fifties or sixties in a cohort exposed to, infected with or recovered from COVID-19 (not recorded which).

The chain recombines TRBV19 with TRBJ2-1; 10 bases agree with TRBD2. Losses at the gene ends were 7 bases for V and 3 bases for J; bases not matched to a gene: 6. CDR3 length: 15 amino acids. CDR1 LNHDA and CDR2 SQIVND come from the germline V gene (reference sequence). The CDR3 here is CASKKLAGSYNEQFF. The CDR3 bases are TGTGCCAGTAAAAAACTAGCGGGGAGCTACAATGAGCAGTTCTTC.

This chain joins TRBV28 and TRBJ1-6; a weak D match, TRBD1 (5 bases). V was pared by 7 bases and J by 6 bases, with 22 bases between. Looked up from germline, CDR1 is MDHEN and CDR2 is SYDVKM. This CDR3 comprises 17 residues. The CDR3 DNA reads as TGTGCCAGCACCCCCGGTGGGGCGACCTCTGGTAATTCACCCCTCCACTTT. This sequence encodes CASTPGGATSGNSPLHF.

J is TRBJ2-3 and V is TRBV5-4; 7 bases map to TRBD2. Germline CDR1 reads SGHNT; CDR2 reads YYREEE (reference sequence). The V segment lost 1 base and the J segment 0 bases; nucleotides outside the gene matches: 2. The CDR3 totals 15 residues. The CDR3 nucleotides are TGTGCCAGCAGCTTGAGGCGGGAGAGCACAGATACGCAGTATTTT. This codes for CASSLRRESTDTQYF.

The J gene is TRBJ2-1, the V gene TRBV6-5, with 12 bases aligning to TRBD2. The CDR3 contains 15 residues. The V segment lost 2 bases and the J segment 8 bases; nucleotides outside the gene matches: 4. Germline V gives CDR1 MNHEY, CDR2 SVGAGI. CDR3 region: CASSYLAGGLDEQFF. CDR3 DNA sequence: TGTGCCAGCAGTTACCTAGCGGGGGGGTTAGATGAGCAGTTCTTC.

This chain joins TRBV3-1 (or the pseudogene TRBV3-2) and TRBJ1-6; D ambiguous. V shed 0 bases and J shed 6 bases, with 15 bases lying between them. CDR1 and CDR2 from the germline V gene are LGHDT and YNNKEL (reference sequence). The CDR3 consists of 17 residues. The CDR3 is CASSQDQGGQPNSPLHF. CDR3 nucleotides: TGTGCCAGCAGCCAAGATCAAGGTGGGCAGCCTAATTCACCCCTCCACTTT.

As for this clone: The sample carries other DNA sequences with the same CDR3. This rearrangement joins TRBV28 to TRBJ1-5; 7 positions agree with TRBD1. J was trimmed by 2 bases and V by 2 bases; bases with no gene match: 0. Per the germline V gene, CDR1 is MDHEN and CDR2 is SYDVKM. This CDR3 is built from 14 residues. Here the CDR3 DNA reads TGTGCCAGCAGTTTAACAGGGGGCAATCAGCCCCAGCATTTT. Translation gives CASSLTGGNQPQHF.

This sequence joins TRBV3-1 (or the pseudogene TRBV3-2) and TRBJ1-1; D remains unclear. CDR3 length equals 12 residues. Trimming took off 6 bases at V and 7 bases at J, with 12 bases between the two ends. Germline-derived CDR1 and CDR2 are LGHDT and YNNKEL (reference sequence). CDR3 amino acids: CASRATGSEAFF. In DNA form, the CDR3 reads TGTGCCAGCAGGGCGACGGGAAGTGAAGCTTTCTTT.

V and J are TRBV5-4 and TRBJ2-7, with D tentatively TRBD2 (7 bases). This CDR3 contains 14 residues. V gave up 0 bases and J gave up 2 bases, with 9 bases separating them. Germline V CDR1 and CDR2: SGHNT, YYREEE (reference sequence). CDR3 nucleotides: TGTGCCAGCAGCTTGGCGGGGGGCACCTACGAGCAGTACTTC. This translates into CASSLAGGTYEQYF.

This clone has just a few counts. The genes are TRBV27 and TRBJ2-3, with TRBD1 matching 10 bases. CDR1 and CDR2 (germline): MNHEY, SMNVEV (reference sequence). The CDR3 is 14 amino acids. V dropped 10 bases and J dropped 5; count of bases not matched to a gene: 9. In nucleotides, the CDR3 is TGTGCCACCGCGGACAGGGGGTCTCAAGATACGCAGTATTTT. The encoded protein is CATADRGSQDTQYF.

The V gene is TRBV27, the J gene TRBJ2-5; 12 bases agree with TRBD2. Germline CDR1 and CDR2: MNHEY and SMNVEV (reference sequence). CDR3 length: 16 residues. V shed 8 bases and J 7 bases; nucleotides not matched to a gene: 14. The CDR3 loop is CASAGLAGSSHGTQYF. The CDR3 DNA is TGTGCCAGCGCCGGACTAGCGGGATCTTCGCATGGGACCCAGTACTTC.

This clone showed up many times. This rearrangement joins TRBV21-1 to TRBJ2-7; the listed D gene, TRBD1, was not tested against the DNA. TRBV21-1 is reported as a pseudogene. The CDR3 runs to 15 residues. CDR3 in DNA: TGTGCCAGCAGGACACCCTACCTGGACAGTGCCGCTCAGTACTTC. Translation: CASRTPYLDSAAQYF.

The genes are TRBV5-4 and TRBJ2-3; a possible D gene is TRBD2 (5 bases). V gave up 1 base and J gave up 1 base, with 10 bases separating them. The germline V gene encodes CDR1 SGHNT and CDR2 YYREEE (reference sequence). The CDR3 runs to 15 residues. CDR3: CASSLRLAGTDTQYF. CDR3 coding DNA: TGTGCCAGCAGCTTGCGTCTAGCTGGCACAGATACGCAGTATTTT.

This chain joins TRBV7-9 and TRBJ1-2; D is uncertain. The CDR3 has 12 residues. CDR1 and CDR2 (germline): SEHNR, FQNEAQ (reference sequence). V was pared by 1 base and J by 6 bases, with 6 bases between. CDR3 protein: CASSLEQNGYTF. CDR3 DNA: TGTGCCAGCAGCTTAGAACAGAATGGCTACACCTTC.

This chain joins TRBV19 and TRBJ2-5; D ambiguous. V gave up 3 bases and J gave up 1 base, with 12 bases separating them. CDR3 length equals 15 residues. Germline values: CDR1 LNHDA, CDR2 SQIVND (reference sequence). This CDR3 is CASSMILETQETQYF. In DNA form, the CDR3 reads TGTGCCAGTAGTATGATCCTGGAGACCCAAGAGACCCAGTACTTC.